The T cell receptor (beta chain) described here comes from a study of sequential checkpoint blockade in melanoma (dated by TCRdb to between 2018 and 2021). Regarding the complete study: In a 1:1 randomization, patients received either first-line nivolumab then ipilimumab (arm A) or ipilimumab then nivolumab (arm B). Maintenance nivolumab came after both trial sequences.

TCRbeta CDR3 regions were immunosequenced from genomic DNA with the immunoSEQ Assay. Before high-throughput sequencing, genomic DNA was amplified using bias-controlled multiplex PCR. Turning to the authors' computational methods: To quantify the absolute abundance of each unique TCRbeta CDR3 region, the sequences were collapsed and filtered. Clonality, defined as 1 minus Pielou's evenness, was calculated using productive rearrangements only. A previously published method was used to identify clones with significantly greater frequencies in on-treatment samples than in baseline samples. In its TCRdb copy, this immuneACCESS table keeps in-frame sequences only and misses some clones. Where compared with another copy, unresolved V genes explain less than half of these, and the others have no known cause. That table gives V, J and clone size, and the DNA gave D and trimming. For this sample there are about 20,000 clones; 75% to 90% appear just once. Jointly, the top ten make up around 30% of the sample.

To note about this clone: What antigen it recognizes has not been identified. The input lacks base qualities; no much larger clone sits a single base away.

The study at large found these results: Larger, independent patient cohorts are needed to validate the response-prediction model that combines TCR metrics and mutation burden.

From the germline V gene, CDR1 is LGHNA and CDR2 is YSLEER. The CDR3, cysteine through phenylalanine, is 18 amino acids long. The sequence is cut down to CDR3 DNA, 54 bases in frame from base 1. Trimming takes 0 bases off V and 1 base off J; junction bases not matched to a gene: 4. This specimen's treatment or condition label, per the study, means: randomized to nivolumab then ipilimumab (arm A) or the reverse (arm B). Prior DNA-damaging chemotherapy had not been received by any trial patient. Thawed PBMCs were sorted on a FACS Aria II flow cytometer to isolate live CD3+CD8+ cells negative for CD19 and CD56. Samples came from patients with melanoma in CheckMate 064, a randomized, open-label phase II trial of sequential checkpoint blockade. Peripheral blood mononuclear cells were collected by leukapheresis, purified with Ficoll-Paque, and frozen in human serum with approximately 10% DMSO. Purity of sorted blood CD3+CD8+ cells was verified at >95% immediately after sorting, followed by DNA extraction.

The clonotype comes from a human donor with melanoma. The chain employs TRBV4-3 and TRBJ2-1; 12 of the junction bases match TRBD2. The source was CD8+ T cells sorted from blood (inferred from file names), collected from a patient given nivolumab and ipilimumab in sequence. The CDR3 region has the sequence CASSQDLAGGLSYNEQFF. Read as DNA, the sequence is TGCGCCAGCAGCCAAGACCTAGCGGGGGGGCTTTCCTACAATGAGCAGTTCTTC.